These 3 T cell receptor beta chains were all obtained from the same sample, sequenced in a study of CD8 T cells in ankylosing spondylitis (dated by TCRdb to the late 2010s). The full study reports these points: A TCR beta motif made up of several highly homologous amino acid variants appeared to be characteristic of blood from ankylosing spondylitis patients.

No cognate antigen is known for these TCRs. The library came from 5' RACE. Sequencing was performed on an Illumina HiSeq 2500. The public reads were reprocessed in TCRdb via fastp at Q25 and MiXCR, keeping in-frame beta chains. Rows are unified per CDR3 protein, each entry keeping the most common DNA and genes. Counted in this sample were under 550,000 distinct CDR3 sequences; 25% to 30% of them appeared once. In total, the top ten clones hold 0.85% to 1% of the sample. Sequencing was done on a sample of blood, either unsorted or a sorted T cell fraction (not recorded which). Receptors originate from a male donor with ankylosing spondylitis.

CDR3 in amino acids: CSAREPRTGLSYNEQFF. For the CDR3, the DNA is TGCAGTGCTAGAGAACCCCGGACAGGGTTGTCCTACAATGAGCAGTTCTTC. The chain joins TRBV20-1 to TRBJ2-1, with TRBD1 identical over 8 bases. CDR1 and CDR2 (germline): DFQATT, SNEGSKA (reference sequence). The CDR3 is made up of 17 amino acids. V lost 0 bases, J lost 1 base, and 8 bases stayed unmatched.

The rearrangement uses TRBV13 and TRBJ1-6; D uncertain. The germline V gene has CDR1 PRHDT and CDR2 FYEKMQ (reference sequence). The CDR3 spans 13 residues. V was trimmed by 5 bases and J by 8 bases, leaving 10 bases between them. This CDR3 is CASSQKVDSPLHF. The CDR3 bases are TGTGCCAGCAGCCAAAAAGTGGATTCACCCCTCCACTTT.

This clonotype was seen a few times. The CDR3 nucleotides are TGTGCCAGCAGCCAACGATCAGGACCAGTTGAGCAGTTCTTC. This sequence encodes CASSQRSGPVEQFF. This chain links TRBV3-1 with TRBJ2-1; D unclear. V was pared by 2 bases and J by 9 bases, with 14 bases between. CDR3 size: 14 residues. CDR1 is LGHDT, CDR2 YNNKEL, per germline (reference sequence).